These 30 T cell receptor beta chains came from one sample sequenced in a study of blood T cell repertoires in COVID-19 (dated by TCRdb to 2018 to 2021). Libraries were built with the immunoSEQ multiplex PCR assay. The immuneACCESS repertoire file appears here via TCRdb, limited to in-frame rearrangements. These files lack a portion of the clones; in checked studies, under half of the deficit traces to unresolved V genes, and the cause of the others is not known. For this sample there are about 480,000 clones; about 88% appear just once. The ten largest clones add up to roughly 0.84% of the sample. The sample comprised peripheral blood. These receptor sequences come from a man aged 18 to 30 with COVID-19, enrolled during active disease.

This chain uses TRBV27 with TRBJ2-3; D may be TRBD1 (6 bases). Trimming removed 6 bases at V and 3 bases at J, with 10 bases between. This CDR3 contains 13 residues. Germline CDR1 MNHEY, CDR2 SMNVEV (reference sequence). CDR3 sequence reads: CASRYQGTDTQYF. The CDR3 DNA reads TGTGCCAGCAGGTACCAGGGGACAGATACGCAGTATTTT.

This clone was seen just once. V and J are TRBV7-9 and TRBJ2-5, with D possibly matching TRBD2 (5 bases). Germline-derived CDR1 and CDR2 are SEHNR and FQNEAQ (reference sequence). V lost 5 bases and J lost 4, with 20 bases in between. This CDR3 comprises 16 residues. Written as DNA, the CDR3 is TGTGCCAGCAGCCTCAGCGGACGGACGCGTTTAGAGACCCAGTACTTC. Translated: CASSLSGRTRLETQYF.

The chain employs TRBV25-1 and TRBJ1-2; the D gene is possibly TRBD1 (5 bases). Germline V lookup: CDR1 MGHDK, CDR2 SYGVNS. The CDR3 totals 13 residues. Trimming stripped 3 bases from V and 2 bases from J, with 7 bases between. The CDR3 nucleotides read TGTGCCAGCAGTGACGGGGGGAACTATGGCTACACCTTC. It specifies CASSDGGNYGYTF.

The V gene is TRBV5-1, the J gene TRBJ2-2; 9 positions match TRBD2. Germline CDR1 reads SGHRS; CDR2 reads YFSETQ. This CDR3 spans 19 amino acids. J lost 1 base, V lost 4 bases, and 14 bases had no gene match. In DNA form, the CDR3 reads TGCGCCAGCAGCCCTACCGGGACTAGCCTAAGTAGGAACACCGGGGAGCTGTTTTTT. Protein product: CASSPTGTSLSRNTGELFF. The full variable domain, rest sourced from reference TRBV5-1 and TRBJ2-2, is KAGVTQTPRYLIKTRGQQVTLSCSPISGHRSVSWYQQTPGQGLQFLFEYFSETQRNKGNFPGRFSGRQFSNSRSEMNVSTLELGDSALYLCASSPTGTSLSRNTGELFFGEGSRLTVL.

This clone has more than one count but fewer than ten. The chain links TRBV20-1 to TRBJ1-2; no definite D call. The CDR3 spans 11 residues. V dropped 3 bases and J dropped 3 bases, with 5 bases sitting between them. Germline V gives CDR1 DFQATT, CDR2 SNEGSKA (reference sequence). The CDR3, as DNA: TGCAGTGCTAGGGCAGACTATGGCTACACCTTC. This codes for CSARADYGYTF.

The chain joins TRBV5-6 to TRBJ2-7; D unresolved. The germline V gene has CDR1 SGHDT and CDR2 YYEEEE. The CDR3 spans 12 residues. The V end lost 4 bases, the J end lost 2 bases, and 7 bases lay between the germline ends. The CDR3 DNA follows: TGTGCCAGCAGCACACTACCCTACGAGCAGTACTTC. Translated: CASSTLPYEQYF.

V is TRBV5-6 and J is TRBJ2-1, with 10 bases identical to TRBD2. Per germline, CDR1 SGHDT and CDR2 YYEEEE. The CDR3 totals 15 residues. V trimming: 3 bases; J trimming: 5 bases; junction bases outside the gene matches: 5. In DNA form, the CDR3 reads TGTGCCAGCAGCTCGGGACTAGCGTATGACAATGAGCAGTTCTTC. As protein: CASSSGLAYDNEQFF.

This rearrangement joins TRBV9 to TRBJ2-7; possible D gene TRBD1, 6 bases. This CDR3 spans 19 amino acids. Germline V gene data show CDR1 as SGDLS and CDR2 as YYNGEE. The V end was cut by 1 base, the J end by 6 bases, with 29 bases between. The CDR3 loop is CASSVIPGVRSRVVFEQYF. CDR3 DNA sequence: TGTGCCAGCAGCGTAATTCCAGGGGTGCGGAGCAGGGTTGTTTTCGAGCAGTACTTC. The whole variable domain, remainder taken from reference TRBV9 and TRBJ2-7, is DSGVTQTPKHLITATGQRVTLRCSPRSGDLSVYWYQQSLDQGLQFLIQYYNGEERAKGNILERFSAQQFPDLHSELNLSSLELGDSALYFCASSVIPGVRSRVVFEQYFGPGTRLTVT.

This clone is a singleton in its sample. V is TRBV11-2 and J is TRBJ2-7; 9 bases map to TRBD2. The CDR3 has 13 amino acids. V lost 8 bases to trimming and J lost 2 bases; unmatched junction nucleotides: 4. CDR1 is SGHAT, CDR2 FQNNGV, per germline. CDR3 amino acids: CASGLAGTYEQYF. Here the CDR3 DNA reads TGTGCCAGCGGTCTAGCGGGGACCTACGAGCAGTACTTC. Full variable domain (rest looked up from reference TRBV11-2 and TRBJ2-7): EAGVAQSPRYKIIEKRQSVAFWCNPISGHATLYWYQQILGQGPKLLIQFQNNGVVDDSQLPKDRFSAERLKGVDSTLKIQPAKLEDSAVYLCASGLAGTYEQYFGPGTRLTVT.

V is TRBV6-2 or TRBV6-3 and J is TRBJ1-5; D is ambiguous. V gave up 6 bases and J gave up 0 bases, with 12 bases separating them. CDR1 and CDR2 (germline): MNHEY, SVGEGT. This CDR3 region has 15 residues. DNA of the CDR3: TGTGCCAGCAGCCACGACTTCTATAGCAATCAGCCCCAGCATTTT. This translates into CASSHDFYSNQPQHF.

The CDR3 region is CASETPNTEAFF. The CDR3 DNA follows: TGTGCCAGCGAGACTCCGAACACTGAAGCTTTCTTT. The chain recombines TRBV28 with TRBJ1-1; D gene unclear. CDR3 size: 12 residues. The ends were cut back, 8 bases at V and 1 base at J, with 8 bases in the middle. Per the germline V gene, CDR1 is MDHEN and CDR2 is SYDVKM.

V gene TRBV5-1 combines with J gene TRBJ2-1, with 11 bases that match TRBD2. CDR1 and CDR2 from the germline V gene are SGHRS and YFSETQ. Trimming cost V 5 bases and J 5 bases; bases outside gene matches: 6. The CDR3 covers 15 residues. The CDR3: CASSIAGGPNNEQFF. In DNA, the CDR3 is TGCGCCAGCAGTATAGCGGGGGGGCCTAACAATGAGCAGTTCTTC.

J is TRBJ2-7 and V is TRBV5-1, with D possibly being TRBD2 (6 bases). The germline CDR1 and CDR2 sequences are SGHRS and YFSETQ. The CDR3 spans 13 residues. Deletions cut 3 bases from V and 2 bases from J, with 9 bases between. The CDR3 nucleotides are TGCGCCAGCAGCTCCGGGAGCCCCTACGAGCAGTACTTC. Translation: CASSSGSPYEQYF.

The chain recombines TRBV9 with TRBJ2-2; D is possibly TRBD2 (6 bases). This CDR3 contains 14 residues. The germline gives CDR1 SGDLS, CDR2 YYNGEE. Trimming took off 0 bases at V and 10 bases at J, with 13 bases between the two ends. The DNA for the CDR3 is TGTGCCAGCAGCGTAGGTGGAGGGCCTGAGGAGCTGTTTTTT. It is translated as CASSVGGGPEELFF.

The chain couples TRBV19 to TRBJ2-1, with D possibly matching TRBD1 (6 bases). This CDR3 contains 14 residues. Germline CDR1 and CDR2: LNHDA and SQIVND (reference sequence). V was trimmed by 5 bases and J by 13 bases, leaving 21 bases between them. The CDR3: CASSPYSPGHQQFF. DNA of the CDR3: TGTGCCAGTAGTCCATACTCCCCGGGACACCAACAGTTCTTC.

This CDR3 reads CASSPESQGGKNGYTF. The DNA of the CDR3 is TGTGCCAGTAGTCCCGAATCCCAGGGTGGGAAAAATGGCTACACCTTC. The rearrangement uses TRBV19 and TRBJ1-2, with a weak D call TRBD1 (5 bases). The length of the CDR3 is 16 residues. Per germline, CDR1 LNHDA and CDR2 SQIVND (reference sequence). Trimming cost V 5 bases and J 6 bases, with 22 bases left between them.

This clone was picked up one time. The chain has TRBV5-6 and TRBJ1-3, with a tentative D call TRBD1 (6 bases). V shed 7 bases and J shed 5 bases, with 13 bases lying between them. Per the germline V gene, CDR1 is SGHDT and CDR2 is YYEEEE. The CDR3 is made up of 13 amino acids. This CDR3 reads CASSQGERNTIYF. In DNA, the CDR3 is TGTGCCAGCTCACAGGGAGAGAGAAACACCATATATTTT.

Here the CDR3 DNA reads TGTGCCAGCAGCTTAGAACAGGGGGCGAACATTCAGTACTTC. Protein: CASSLEQGANIQYF. The chain is built from TRBV11-3 and TRBJ2-4; 9 bases fit TRBD1. The CDR3 sequence is 14 residues long. Germline V gene sequence: CDR1 SGHNT, CDR2 YENEEA. J lost 7 bases, V lost 0 bases, and 1 base had no gene match. The whole variable domain, remainder taken from reference TRBV11-3 and TRBJ2-4, is EAGVVQSPRYKIIEKKQPVAFWCNPISGHNTLYWYLQNLGQGPELLIRYENEEAVDDSQLPKDRFSAERLKGVDSTLKIQPAELGDSAVYLCASSLEQGANIQYFGAGTRLSVL.

V usage is TRBV6-5 and J usage is TRBJ2-3; D unclear. V lost 7 bases to trimming and J lost 2 bases, with 10 bases between them. The germline V gene has CDR1 MNHEY and CDR2 SVGAGI. The length of the CDR3 is 13 residues. The CDR3 region has the DNA TGTGCCAGCAAGCTGAACCCCACAGATACGCAGTATTTT. As protein: CASKLNPTDTQYF.

The chain employs TRBV11-2 and TRBJ2-2; 11 bases align to TRBD2. The germline V gene has CDR1 SGHAT and CDR2 FQNNGV. J gave up 1 base and V 5 bases, and 3 bases lay outside the gene matches. The CDR3 is 16 residues long. CDR3 region: CASSASGGLNTGELFF. Here the CDR3 DNA reads TGTGCCAGCAGCGCTAGCGGGGGGCTGAACACCGGGGAGCTGTTTTTT.

The J gene is TRBJ2-3, the V gene TRBV4-1; 10 nucleotides agree with TRBD1. CDR1 is MGHRA and CDR2 is YSYEKL in the germline V gene. This CDR3 comprises 15 residues. J was trimmed by 4 bases and V by 2 bases; bases with no gene match: 3. The chain's CDR3 is CASSQPGQGSDTQYF. In DNA form, the CDR3 reads TGCGCCAGCAGCCAACCGGGACAGGGGTCAGATACGCAGTATTTT.

On this clone: The same CDR3 can be traced to other DNA sequences in this sample. The chain employs TRBV12-3 or TRBV12-4 and TRBJ1-5; a weak D match, TRBD1 (6 bases). Trimming removed 5 bases at V and 5 bases at J, with 10 bases between. The CDR3 runs 13 residues. The CDR3 DNA follows: TGTGCCAGCAGTCTAGGGGGGGATCAGCCCCAGCATTTT. As protein: CASSLGGDQPQHF.

The chain links TRBV28 to TRBJ2-1, with TRBD2 identical over 7 bases. The CDR3 loop spans 15 amino acids. V gave up 5 bases and J gave up 9 bases; unmatched junction bases: 13. Germline V lookup: CDR1 MDHEN, CDR2 SYDVKM. As DNA, the CDR3 is TGTGCCAGCAGTCCGTCTCGCGGGAGTCTCTCTGAGCAGTTCTTC. Amino acids: CASSPSRGSLSEQFF.

This clone was seen once. The J gene is TRBJ1-2, the V gene TRBV24-1; maybe TRBD1 (5 bases). The CDR3 covers 13 residues. Per germline, CDR1 KGHDR and CDR2 SFDVKD. The ends were cut back, 1 base at V and 8 bases at J, with 10 bases in the middle. In DNA form, the CDR3 reads TGTGCCACCAGTGATTTCGGGGGAGGCGGCTACACCTTC. Translation: CATSDFGGGGYTF.

CDR3 coding DNA: TGTGCCAGCAGTACCGGGACAGGGGGTATCAATCAGCCCCAGCATTTT. Its translation is CASSTGTGGINQPQHF. The J gene is TRBJ1-5, the V gene TRBV6-6, with 11 positions matching TRBD1. V trimming: 5 bases; J trimming: 3 bases; junction bases outside the gene matches: 6. Germline loops: CDR1 MNHNY, CDR2 SVGAGI (reference sequence). CDR3 length: 16 residues.

This chain connects TRBV12-3 or TRBV12-4 to TRBJ1-2, with 10 bases that match TRBD1. The trim removed 3 bases at V and 10 bases at J, leaving 5 bases unmatched. The CDR3 is 13 residues long. The CDR3 loop is CASSLGDRGDYTF. The CDR3 DNA sequence: TGTGCCAGCAGTTTGGGGGACAGGGGCGACTACACCTTC.

The chain joins TRBV11-3 to TRBJ2-1, with TRBD2 matching 12 bases. With V trimmed by 2 bases and J by 5 bases, 1 base remained unmatched. The germline V gene has CDR1 SGHNT and CDR2 YENEEA. The CDR3 length is 15 residues. The CDR3 spells CASSLRLAGDNEQFF. CDR3 in DNA: TGTGCCAGCAGCTTACGACTAGCGGGGGACAATGAGCAGTTCTTC.

This clone was observed once. The V call is TRBV6-1, the J call TRBJ2-7; tentative D call: TRBD2 (5 bases). This CDR3 comprises 14 residues. CDR1 and CDR2 from the germline V gene are MNHNS and SASEGT. V lost 1 base and J lost 2, with 9 bases in between. As DNA, the CDR3 is TGTGCCAGCAGTGAAGTCGTGGAGGCCTACGAGCAGTACTTC. As protein: CASSEVVEAYEQYF.

In this sample, this clone turned up once. The junction departs from germline at one end; a sequencing error may be responsible. The chain uses TRBV6-1 and TRBJ2-7, with D maybe TRBD1 (5 bases). CDR1 MNHNS and CDR2 SASEGT come from the germline V gene. This CDR3 is 13 amino acids long. The CDR3 loop is CASSETGSHEQYF. The CDR3 nucleotides are TGTGCCAGCAGTGAAACAGGCTCCCACGAGCAGTACTTC.

Only one count was recorded for this clone. The chain has TRBV7-9 and TRBJ1-4, with 9 positions matching TRBD1. With 9 bases clipped from V and 6 bases from J, the junction kept 5 bases outside the gene matches. The germline V gene has CDR1 SEHNR and CDR2 FQNEAQ (reference sequence). This CDR3 has 13 residues. In DNA form, the CDR3 reads TGTGCCAGTCCACAGGGGGCTGATGAAAAACTGTTTTTT. Its protein product is CASPQGADEKLFF. The complete variable domain, with remaining parts taken from reference TRBV7-9 and TRBJ1-4, reads DTGVSQNPRHKITKRGQNVTFRCDPISEHNRLYWYRQTLGQGPEFLTYFQNEAQLEKSRLLSDRFSAERPKGSFSTLEIQRTEQGDSAMYLCASPQGADEKLFFGSGTQLSVL.